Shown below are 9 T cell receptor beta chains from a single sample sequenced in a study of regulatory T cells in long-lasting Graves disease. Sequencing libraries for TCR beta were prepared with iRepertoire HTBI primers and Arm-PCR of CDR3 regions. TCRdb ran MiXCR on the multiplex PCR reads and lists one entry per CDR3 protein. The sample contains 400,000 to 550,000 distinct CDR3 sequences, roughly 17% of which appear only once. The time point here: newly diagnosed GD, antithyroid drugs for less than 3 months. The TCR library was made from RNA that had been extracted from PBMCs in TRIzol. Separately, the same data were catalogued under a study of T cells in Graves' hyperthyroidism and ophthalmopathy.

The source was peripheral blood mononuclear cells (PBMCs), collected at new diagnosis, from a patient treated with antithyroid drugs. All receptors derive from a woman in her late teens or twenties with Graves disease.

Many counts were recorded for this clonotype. This CDR3 is CASSLAIAGGVNEQFF. The CDR3, as DNA: TGTGCCAGCAGTTTAGCAATAGCGGGAGGTGTAAATGAGCAGTTCTTC. This rearrangement joins TRBV28 to TRBJ2-1, with TRBD2 identical over 10 bases. Germline lookup yields CDR1 MDHEN and CDR2 SYDVKM. The CDR3 is 16 residues long. Trimming cost V 2 bases and J 7 bases; bases outside gene matches: 8.

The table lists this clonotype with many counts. CDR3 DNA: TGTGCCTGGAGTTGGGAGACCGGGTCCGAGCAGTACTTC. It codes for CAWSWETGSEQYF. V usage is TRBV30 and J usage is TRBJ2-7; possible D gene TRBD2, 5 bases. The germline gives CDR1 GTSNPN, CDR2 SVGIG (reference sequence). This CDR3 contains 13 residues. Trimming cost V 2 bases and J 6 bases, with 14 bases left between them.

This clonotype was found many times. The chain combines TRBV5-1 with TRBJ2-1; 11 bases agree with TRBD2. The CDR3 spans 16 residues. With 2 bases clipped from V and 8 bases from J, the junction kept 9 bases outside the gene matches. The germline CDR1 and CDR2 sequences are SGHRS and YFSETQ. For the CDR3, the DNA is TGCGCCAGCAGCTTTAGCGGGAGGGCCGGCATAGATGAGCAGTTCTTC. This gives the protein CASSFSGRAGIDEQFF.

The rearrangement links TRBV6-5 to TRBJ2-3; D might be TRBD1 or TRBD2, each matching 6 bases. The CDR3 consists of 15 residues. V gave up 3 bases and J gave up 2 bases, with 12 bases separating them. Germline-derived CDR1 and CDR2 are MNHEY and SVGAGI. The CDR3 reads CASSYRSGATDTQYF. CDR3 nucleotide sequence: TGTGCCAGCAGTTATCGGTCGGGGGCCACAGATACGCAGTATTTT.

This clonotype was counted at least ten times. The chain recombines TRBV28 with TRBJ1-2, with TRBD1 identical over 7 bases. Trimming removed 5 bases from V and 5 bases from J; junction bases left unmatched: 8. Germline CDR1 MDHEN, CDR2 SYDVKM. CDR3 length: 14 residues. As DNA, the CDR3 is TGTGCCAGCAGTCCAGGGGGAATTGGTTATGGCTACACCTTC. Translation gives CASSPGGIGYGYTF.

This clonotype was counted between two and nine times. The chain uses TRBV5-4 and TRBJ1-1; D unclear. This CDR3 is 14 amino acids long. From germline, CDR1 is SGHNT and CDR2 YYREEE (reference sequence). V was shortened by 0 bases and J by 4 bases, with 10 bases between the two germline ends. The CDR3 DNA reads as TGTGCCAGCAGCTTGGGGCAATTGGGCACTGAAGCTTTCTTT. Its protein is CASSLGQLGTEAFF.

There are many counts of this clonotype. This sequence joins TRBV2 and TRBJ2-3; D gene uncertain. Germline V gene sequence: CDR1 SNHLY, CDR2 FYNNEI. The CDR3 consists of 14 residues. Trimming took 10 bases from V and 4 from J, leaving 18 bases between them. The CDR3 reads CANSPILSADTQYF. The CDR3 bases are TGTGCCAACTCCCCAATCCTATCCGCAGATACGCAGTATTTT.

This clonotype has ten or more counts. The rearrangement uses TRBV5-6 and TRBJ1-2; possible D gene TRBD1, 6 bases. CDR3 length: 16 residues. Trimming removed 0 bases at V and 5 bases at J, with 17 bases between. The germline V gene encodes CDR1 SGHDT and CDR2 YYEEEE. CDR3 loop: CASSLARQGRLYGYTF. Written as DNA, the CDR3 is TGTGCCAGCAGCTTGGCCCGGCAGGGGAGATTATATGGCTACACCTTC.

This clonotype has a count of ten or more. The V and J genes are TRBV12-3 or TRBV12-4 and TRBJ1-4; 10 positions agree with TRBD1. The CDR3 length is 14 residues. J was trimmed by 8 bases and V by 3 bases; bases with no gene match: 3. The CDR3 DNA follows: TGTGCCAGCAGTTTCCCGGGACAGGGGGAAAAACTGTTTTTT. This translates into CASSFPGQGEKLFF.